What follows describes a single T cell receptor beta chain. The sample originates from a study of monozygotic twins with cystic fibrosis. CDR1 is SGHRS and CDR2 is YFSETQ in the germline V gene. The CDR3 covers 13 residues. V was shortened by 0 bases and J by 4 bases, with 7 bases between the two germline ends. The data were produced by immunoSEQ multiplex PCR, yet TCRdb's version contains in-frame clones alone and is incomplete. Here the sample spans about 24,000 clones, more than 85% being singletons. The V and J genes are TRBV5-1 and TRBJ1-1, with unresolved D. This receptor was identified in a girl aged 2-9 years with cystic fibrosis. The sequenced material came from blood. The CDR3 DNA sequence: TGCGCCAGCAGCTTGGCTGTACGCACTGAAGCTTTCTTT. Protein: CASSLAVRTEAFF.